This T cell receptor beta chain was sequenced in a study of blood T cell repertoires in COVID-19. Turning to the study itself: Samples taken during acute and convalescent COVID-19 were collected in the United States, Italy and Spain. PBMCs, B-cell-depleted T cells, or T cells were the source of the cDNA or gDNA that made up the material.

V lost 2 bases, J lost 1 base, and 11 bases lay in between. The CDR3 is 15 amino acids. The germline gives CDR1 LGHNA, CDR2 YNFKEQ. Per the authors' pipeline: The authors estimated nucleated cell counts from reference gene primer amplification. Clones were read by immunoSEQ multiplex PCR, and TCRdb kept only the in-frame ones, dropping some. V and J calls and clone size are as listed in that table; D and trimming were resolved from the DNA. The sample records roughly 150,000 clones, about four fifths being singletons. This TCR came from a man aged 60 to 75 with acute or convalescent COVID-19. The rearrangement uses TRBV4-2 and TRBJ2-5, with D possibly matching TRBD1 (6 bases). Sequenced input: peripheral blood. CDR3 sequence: CASSQKVDSQETQYF. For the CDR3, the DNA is TGTGCCAGCAGCCAAAAAGTGGACAGCCAAGAGACCCAGTACTTC.